These 5 T cell receptor beta chains share one sample of origin, sequenced in a study of beta chain features in type 1 diabetes. All of the isolated RNA was reverse transcribed, so expressed TCRB transcripts were sequenced. Generated by immunoSEQ multiplex PCR, the TCRdb table keeps only in-frame clones and is missing some. In the table there are approximately 330,000 clones, approximately 9.9% of which are singletons. The sequencing sample was made of naive CD4+ T cells from blood. The receptor source for this set is a woman aged 25 to 39 in good health.

The chain couples TRBV18 to TRBJ1-1; 7 nucleotides line up with TRBD1. CDR3 length: 17 residues. The germline V gene has CDR1 KGHSH and CDR2 LQKENI. After removal of 3 bases from V and 0 bases from J, the junction contained 10 bases not matched to a gene. CDR3 sequence reads: CASSPDRISSMNTEAFF. In DNA form, the CDR3 reads TGTGCCAGCTCACCGGACAGGATTTCCTCAATGAACACTGAAGCTTTCTTT.

This clone showed up just a few times. V usage is TRBV28 and J usage is TRBJ2-7; 9 bases map to TRBD2. The V and J ends lost 8 bases and 5 bases, in that order; junction bases with no gene match: 10. This CDR3 contains 14 residues. CDR1 and CDR2 from the germline V gene are MDHEN and SYDVKM. The CDR3 loop reads CASRPAGGVNEQYF. CDR3 bases: TGTGCCAGCCGACCAGCGGGAGGTGTTAACGAGCAGTACTTC.

Only a few counts were recorded for this clone. This rearrangement joins TRBV18 to TRBJ1-5; D is possibly TRBD1 (5 bases). The CDR3 is 14 amino acids. The ends were cut back, 6 bases at V and 4 bases at J, with 13 bases in the middle. Germline lookup yields CDR1 KGHSH and CDR2 LQKENI. DNA of the CDR3: TGTGCCAGCTCTCCAGTGGAGGGGAATCAGCCCCAGCATTTT. This sequence encodes CASSPVEGNQPQHF.

The chain couples TRBV7-2 to TRBJ2-7; 7 bases are shared with TRBD2. Trimming took 1 base from V and 5 from J; bases not matched to a gene: 8. Germline loops: CDR1 SGHTA, CDR2 FQGNSA. CDR3 length: 15 amino acids. The CDR3 here is CASSLGRTRVDEQYF. CDR3 in DNA: TGTGCCAGCAGCTTAGGCCGGACTAGGGTTGACGAGCAGTACTTC.

This clone was seen a handful of times. This chain uses TRBV5-1 with TRBJ2-5; D gene unclear. V lost 0 bases and J lost 3, with 12 bases in between. In germline, CDR1 is SGHRS, CDR2 YFSETQ. This CDR3 comprises 15 residues. The DNA for the CDR3 is TGCGCCAGCAGCTTGGTTGGGCCGAATAAAGAGACCCAGTACTTC. Translation gives CASSLVGPNKETQYF.